These T cell receptor beta chains were read from a single sample in a study of T cell repertoires in cytomegalovirus infection. In TCRdb, the reads were re-called with MiXCR into one record per CDR3 protein. This table holds roughly 200,000 distinct CDR3 sequences, 15% to 20% found once. Sequencing was done on a sample of CD8+ T cells from PBMCs. Receptors originate from a human donor in good health (CMV status not recorded). Some clones in this sample may be carry-over from other donors' samples. CDR3s include the opening cysteine and the closing phenylalanine or tryptophan. Fields, in order: D gene, clone size, V gene, J gene, CDR3 DNA, CDR3 protein. The D gene is left open where the match is weak. The size of a clone is reported for some rows only, either as once, few or many, or as a class for expanded clones.

d_call: NA; clone_size: NA; v_call: TRBV7-2; j_call: TRBJ1-6; cdr3_nt: TGTGCCAGCAGCTCACCGGGGGGTCCCTCTCAGGTTTCACCCCTCCACTTT; cdr3_aa: CASSSPGGPSQVSPLHF
d_call: NA; clone_size: NA; v_call: TRBV7-2; j_call: TRBJ1-1; cdr3_nt: TGTGCCAGCAGCCCCGCCCCGGTAAAAGCTTTCTTT; cdr3_aa: CASSPAPVKAFF
d_call: NA; clone_size: NA; v_call: TRBV28; j_call: TRBJ2-2; cdr3_nt: TGTGCCAGCACCCCATATAGGTCGGACACCGGGGAGCTGTTTTTT; cdr3_aa: CASTPYRSDTGELFF
d_call: TRBD1; clone_size: NA; v_call: TRBV4-1; j_call: TRBJ1-1; cdr3_nt: TGCGCCAGCAGCCCTTCTTGGACAGGGGAAACACCTGAAGCTTTCTTT; cdr3_aa: CASSPSWTGETPEAFF
d_call: NA; clone_size: NA; v_call: TRBV4-1; j_call: TRBJ2-1; cdr3_nt: TGCGCCAGCAGCCAATTGGGGGGTAACGAGCAGTTCTTC; cdr3_aa: CASSQLGGNEQFF
d_call: TRBD1; clone_size: few; v_call: TRBV6-5; j_call: TRBJ2-7; cdr3_nt: TGTGCCAGCAGTACCGGGACAGGGTGGAACTACGAGCAGTACTTC; cdr3_aa: CASSTGTGWNYEQYF
d_call: NA; clone_size: few; v_call: TRBV7-2; j_call: TRBJ1-1; cdr3_nt: TGTGCCAGCAGCTTACCCTCCCGTTGGAACACTGAAGCTTTCTTT; cdr3_aa: CASSLPSRWNTEAFF
d_call: NA; clone_size: NA; v_call: TRBV10-3; j_call: TRBJ1-2; cdr3_nt: TGTGCCATCAAGGGGTCCTATGGCTACACCTTC; cdr3_aa: CAIKGSYGYTF
d_call: NA; clone_size: few; v_call: TRBV7-2; j_call: TRBJ2-5; cdr3_nt: TGTGCCAGCAGCTTAGAGGGGAAAGGTCGAGAGACCCAGTACTTC; cdr3_aa: CASSLEGKGRETQYF
d_call: TRBD1; clone_size: NA; v_call: TRBV4-1; j_call: TRBJ2-7; cdr3_nt: TGCGCCAGCAGCACCATGACAGGGCTGGGGGAGCAGTACTTC; cdr3_aa: CASSTMTGLGEQYF
d_call: TRBD2; clone_size: NA; v_call: TRBV20-1; j_call: TRBJ2-5; cdr3_nt: TGCAGTGCTCCTCTAGCGGGGGGGCCGGAGACCCAGTACTTC; cdr3_aa: CSAPLAGGPETQYF
d_call: TRBD2; clone_size: NA; v_call: TRBV2; j_call: TRBJ2-7; cdr3_nt: TGTGCCACCCCTCGGGGGGTAGGGTCCTACGAGCAGTACTTC; cdr3_aa: CATPRGVGSYEQYF
d_call: TRBD1; clone_size: few; v_call: TRBV7-9; j_call: TRBJ2-2; cdr3_nt: TGTGCCAGCACCATACCGGGACAGGGTTTGGCCGGGGAGCTGTTTTTT; cdr3_aa: CASTIPGQGLAGELFF
d_call: NA; clone_size: NA; v_call: TRBV2; j_call: TRBJ1-2; cdr3_nt: TGTGCCAGCATTCCGACGGCGGCAGGGTATGGCTACACCTTC; cdr3_aa: CASIPTAAGYGYTF
d_call: TRBD2; clone_size: many; v_call: TRBV10-1; j_call: TRBJ2-1; cdr3_nt: TGCGCCAGCAGTGAGGGGACTACCTCCTACAATGAGCAGTTCTTC; cdr3_aa: CASSEGTTSYNEQFF
d_call: NA; clone_size: NA; v_call: TRBV7-9; j_call: TRBJ2-4; cdr3_nt: TGTGCCAGCAGCTTAGAGGGGGGGGCCAAAAACATTCAGTACTTC; cdr3_aa: CASSLEGGAKNIQYF
d_call: TRBD1; clone_size: few; v_call: TRBV7-6; j_call: TRBJ2-7; cdr3_nt: TGTGCCAGCAGCTTAGGGGGACAGTCCGAGCAGTACTTC; cdr3_aa: CASSLGGQSEQYF
d_call: NA; clone_size: NA; v_call: TRBV5-4; j_call: TRBJ2-2; cdr3_nt: TGTGCCAGCAGCTTGAGTGGGAGTGAACAGAACACCGGGGAGCTGTTTTTT; cdr3_aa: CASSLSGSEQNTGELFF
d_call: TRBD2; clone_size: few; v_call: TRBV7-9; j_call: TRBJ2-1; cdr3_nt: TGTGCCAGCAGCCCCGCGGGGGAGTCATACAATGAGCAGTTCTTC; cdr3_aa: CASSPAGESYNEQFF
d_call: TRBD1; clone_size: few; v_call: TRBV6-2/TRBV6-3; j_call: TRBJ1-1; cdr3_nt: TGTGCCAGCAGTTACCCGATGACAGGGGGCACTGAAGCTTTCTTT; cdr3_aa: CASSYPMTGGTEAFF
d_call: NA; clone_size: few; v_call: TRBV7-9; j_call: TRBJ2-7; cdr3_nt: TGTGCCAGCAGCTATGGACAGCCCCATAGGGAGTTTGGGCAGTACTTC; cdr3_aa: CASSYGQPHREFGQYF
d_call: NA; clone_size: NA; v_call: TRBV19; j_call: TRBJ2-5; cdr3_nt: TGTGCCAGTAGTATCCTACATACAAGAGAGACCCAGTACTTC; cdr3_aa: CASSILHTRETQYF
d_call: NA; clone_size: NA; v_call: TRBV7-2; j_call: TRBJ2-6; cdr3_nt: TGTGCCAGCAGCTTAGTGTTCGGGGGGGCCAACGTCCTGACTTTC; cdr3_aa: CASSLVFGGANVLTF
d_call: NA; clone_size: NA; v_call: TRBV7-8; j_call: TRBJ1-5; cdr3_nt: TGTGCCAGCAGCCCGGATGTATATAGCAATCAGCCCCAGCATTTT; cdr3_aa: CASSPDVYSNQPQHF
d_call: TRBD1; clone_size: NA; v_call: TRBV2; j_call: TRBJ1-1; cdr3_nt: TGTGCCAGCAGGTCTGGACAGGGGGCGAACACTGAAGCTTTCTTT; cdr3_aa: CASRSGQGANTEAFF
d_call: NA; clone_size: NA; v_call: TRBV5-5; j_call: TRBJ2-7; cdr3_nt: TGTGCCAGCAGTAACAACAGGGTCTACGAGCAGTACTTC; cdr3_aa: CASSNNRVYEQYF
d_call: NA; clone_size: NA; v_call: TRBV7-6; j_call: TRBJ1-6; cdr3_nt: TGTGCCAGCAGCTTAGCAGGGGCGGCCTATAATTCACCCCTCCACTTT; cdr3_aa: CASSLAGAAYNSPLHF
d_call: TRBD2; clone_size: NA; v_call: TRBV7-2; j_call: TRBJ2-5; cdr3_nt: TGTGCCAGCAGCCTCATTAGCGGGGGAAAGACCCAGTACTTC; cdr3_aa: CASSLISGGKTQYF
d_call: NA; clone_size: NA; v_call: TRBV7-8; j_call: TRBJ2-1; cdr3_nt: TGTGCCAGCAGCTCAAGGGGGGGAAGCAATGAGCAGTTCTTC; cdr3_aa: CASSSRGGSNEQFF
d_call: NA; clone_size: few; v_call: TRBV5-6; j_call: TRBJ1-1; cdr3_nt: TGTGCCAGCAGCCGCGGGGGGTTTAACACTGAAGCTTTCTTT; cdr3_aa: CASSRGGFNTEAFF
d_call: TRBD1; clone_size: few; v_call: TRBV29-1; j_call: TRBJ2-7; cdr3_nt: TGCAGCGTTGGTGGGACAGTCTCCTACGAGCAGTACTTC; cdr3_aa: CSVGGTVSYEQYF
d_call: NA; clone_size: few; v_call: TRBV5-6; j_call: TRBJ1-1; cdr3_nt: TGTGCCAGCAGCTTGGCACGGGGCCGCGGTAGGTTGGAAGCTTTCTTT; cdr3_aa: CASSLARGRGRLEAFF
d_call: TRBD1; clone_size: NA; v_call: TRBV25-1; j_call: TRBJ1-3; cdr3_nt: TGTGCCAGCAGCCTCGGAGAGGGGGCGAACACCATATATTTT; cdr3_aa: CASSLGEGANTIYF
d_call: NA; clone_size: NA; v_call: TRBV2; j_call: TRBJ2-7; cdr3_nt: TGTGCCAGCAGTGAAGCCCCCGTTTACGAGCAGTACTTC; cdr3_aa: CASSEAPVYEQYF
d_call: NA; clone_size: NA; v_call: TRBV7-6; j_call: TRBJ1-1; cdr3_nt: TGTGCCAGCAGCTTAGAGTTGACCGGGCCACCTGAAGCTTTCTTT; cdr3_aa: CASSLELTGPPEAFF
d_call: NA; clone_size: NA; v_call: TRBV6-2/TRBV6-3; j_call: TRBJ1-1; cdr3_nt: TGTGCCAGCAGTTATCGGGCGGGGGAGGCGGACACTGAAGCTTTCTTT; cdr3_aa: CASSYRAGEADTEAFF
d_call: TRBD1; clone_size: NA; v_call: TRBV28; j_call: TRBJ1-2; cdr3_nt: TGTGCCAGCAGTTTATCTTTCGGGTATAGCGGACAGGGGGGCCAGAACTATGGCTACACCTTC; cdr3_aa: CASSLSFGYSGQGGQNYGYTF
d_call: TRBD1; clone_size: NA; v_call: TRBV7-8; j_call: TRBJ2-7; cdr3_nt: TGTGCCAGCAGCTGGGGACAGCTAACCTACGAGCAGTACTTC; cdr3_aa: CASSWGQLTYEQYF
d_call: NA; clone_size: NA; v_call: TRBV11-2; j_call: TRBJ1-1; cdr3_nt: TGTGCCAGCAGCTTAGAGTTGATGGCAGGAGGCCCTGAAGCTTTCTTT; cdr3_aa: CASSLELMAGGPEAFF
d_call: NA; clone_size: NA; v_call: TRBV29-1; j_call: TRBJ1-4; cdr3_nt: TGCAGCGCCCGAGACTCGCGAGTTAATGAAAAACTGTTTTTT; cdr3_aa: CSARDSRVNEKLFF
d_call: NA; clone_size: few; v_call: TRBV12-3/TRBV12-4; j_call: TRBJ1-5; cdr3_nt: TGTGCCAGCACCGAGACAGGAGATAGCAATCAGCCCCAGCATTTT; cdr3_aa: CASTETGDSNQPQHF
d_call: TRBD1; clone_size: few; v_call: TRBV7-9; j_call: TRBJ2-1; cdr3_nt: TGTGCCAGCAGCGATTGGGACAGGGGGCGAGAGCAGTTCTTC; cdr3_aa: CASSDWDRGREQFF
d_call: TRBD1; clone_size: NA; v_call: TRBV7-2; j_call: TRBJ1-6; cdr3_nt: TGTGCCAGCAGCTTAACGGACAGGACTGTTTCACCCCTCCACTTT; cdr3_aa: CASSLTDRTVSPLHF
d_call: TRBD2; clone_size: few; v_call: TRBV6-5; j_call: TRBJ2-2; cdr3_nt: TGTGCCAGCAGTCCTTGGACTAGCGGGAGTAACACCGGGGAGCTGTTTTTT; cdr3_aa: CASSPWTSGSNTGELFF
d_call: NA; clone_size: few; v_call: TRBV7-9; j_call: TRBJ1-2; cdr3_nt: TGTGCCAGCAGCTTAGACGGTAGACAGGCGCTCGACCTTCCTAACTATGGCTACACCTTC; cdr3_aa: CASSLDGRQALDLPNYGYTF
d_call: TRBD2; clone_size: NA; v_call: TRBV28; j_call: TRBJ2-3; cdr3_nt: TGTGCCAGCAGTCCCCCTGGGCTAGCGGGATACACAGATACGCAGTATTTT; cdr3_aa: CASSPPGLAGYTDTQYF
d_call: NA; clone_size: NA; v_call: TRBV20-1; j_call: TRBJ2-1; cdr3_nt: TGCAGTGGACTCTCCTCCAACGGGTACAATGAGCAGTTCTTC; cdr3_aa: CSGLSSNGYNEQFF
d_call: NA; clone_size: many; v_call: TRBV19; j_call: TRBJ1-5; cdr3_nt: TGTGCCAGTAGTCTCCGAAGGGGAGATCAGCCCCAGCATTTT; cdr3_aa: CASSLRRGDQPQHF
d_call: TRBD1; clone_size: NA; v_call: TRBV28; j_call: TRBJ2-3; cdr3_nt: TGTGCCAGCATCTCCGGACAGGTGGGGACAGATACGCAGTATTTT; cdr3_aa: CASISGQVGTDTQYF
d_call: NA; clone_size: few; v_call: TRBV7-6; j_call: TRBJ2-7; cdr3_nt: TGTGCCAGCAGCTTAGAAGGGAACTACGAGCAGTACTTC; cdr3_aa: CASSLEGNYEQYF
d_call: TRBD2; clone_size: few; v_call: TRBV5-5; j_call: TRBJ2-2; cdr3_nt: TGTGCCAGCAGCCCGGGACTAGGGTACACCGGGGAGCTGTTTTTT; cdr3_aa: CASSPGLGYTGELFF
d_call: NA; clone_size: few; v_call: TRBV7-2; j_call: TRBJ2-1; cdr3_nt: TGTGCCAGCAGCTTAGCAGTTGCGGCGGGGCGCCGGTATGAGCAGTTCTTC; cdr3_aa: CASSLAVAAGRRYEQFF
d_call: TRBD2; clone_size: few; v_call: TRBV10-3; j_call: TRBJ2-4; cdr3_nt: TGTGCCATCAGTGGCCCGGGACTAGCGGGGGCGGCCAAAAACATTCAGTACTTC; cdr3_aa: CAISGPGLAGAAKNIQYF
d_call: TRBD2; clone_size: few; v_call: TRBV7-8; j_call: TRBJ2-3; cdr3_nt: TGTGCCAGCAGCAAGTCTAGCGGCTTTAACACAGATACGCAGTATTTT; cdr3_aa: CASSKSSGFNTDTQYF
d_call: NA; clone_size: few; v_call: TRBV7-2; j_call: TRBJ2-1; cdr3_nt: TGTGCCAACAGCTCGCTGGGGGACTACAATGAGCAGTTCTTC; cdr3_aa: CANSSLGDYNEQFF
d_call: NA; clone_size: few; v_call: TRBV20-1; j_call: TRBJ2-7; cdr3_nt: TGCAGTGCTAGAGAGGGACGTCAGAGCTCCTACGAGCAGTACTTC; cdr3_aa: CSAREGRQSSYEQYF
d_call: NA; clone_size: NA; v_call: TRBV29-1; j_call: TRBJ2-7; cdr3_nt: TGCAGCGTTGAAACGGGGGGCCCCCCAGCAGGCTACGAGCAGTACTTC; cdr3_aa: CSVETGGPPAGYEQYF